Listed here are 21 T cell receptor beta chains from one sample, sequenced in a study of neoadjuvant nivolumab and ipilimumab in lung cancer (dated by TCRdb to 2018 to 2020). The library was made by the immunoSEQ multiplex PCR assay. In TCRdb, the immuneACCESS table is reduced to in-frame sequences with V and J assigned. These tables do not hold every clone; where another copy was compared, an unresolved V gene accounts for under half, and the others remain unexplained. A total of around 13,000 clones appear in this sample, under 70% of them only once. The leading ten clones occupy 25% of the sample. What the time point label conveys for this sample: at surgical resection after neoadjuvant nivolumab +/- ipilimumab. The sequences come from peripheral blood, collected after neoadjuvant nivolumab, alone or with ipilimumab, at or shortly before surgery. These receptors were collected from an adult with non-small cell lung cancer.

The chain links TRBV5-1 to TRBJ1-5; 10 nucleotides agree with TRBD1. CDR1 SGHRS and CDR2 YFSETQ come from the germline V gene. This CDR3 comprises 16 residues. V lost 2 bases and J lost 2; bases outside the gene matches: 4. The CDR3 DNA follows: TGCGCCAGCAGCTTAGGGACAGGGGCCGGCAATCAGCCCCAGCATTTT. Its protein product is CASSLGTGAGNQPQHF.

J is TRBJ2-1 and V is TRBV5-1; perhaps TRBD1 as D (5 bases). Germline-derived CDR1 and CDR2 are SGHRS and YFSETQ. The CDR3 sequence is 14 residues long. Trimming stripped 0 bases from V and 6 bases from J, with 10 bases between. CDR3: CASSLARAANEQFF. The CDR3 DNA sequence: TGCGCCAGCAGCTTGGCCAGGGCGGCCAATGAGCAGTTCTTC.

The CDR3: CASSLRGLENIQYF. CDR3 in DNA: TGCGCCAGCAGCTTAAGGGGACTCGAAAACATTCAGTACTTC. The chain links TRBV5-1 to TRBJ2-4; D is possibly TRBD2 (6 bases). V lost 2 bases to trimming and J lost 5 bases, with 11 bases between them. The CDR3 is 14 residues long. CDR1 and CDR2 from the germline V gene are SGHRS and YFSETQ.

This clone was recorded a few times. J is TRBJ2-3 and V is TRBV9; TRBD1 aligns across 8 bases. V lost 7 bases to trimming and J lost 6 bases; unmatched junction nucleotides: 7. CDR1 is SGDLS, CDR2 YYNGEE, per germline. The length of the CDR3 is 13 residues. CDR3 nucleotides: TGTGCCAGCGGTGGGGCAGGGGGCGATACGCAGTATTTT. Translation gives CASGGAGGDTQYF.

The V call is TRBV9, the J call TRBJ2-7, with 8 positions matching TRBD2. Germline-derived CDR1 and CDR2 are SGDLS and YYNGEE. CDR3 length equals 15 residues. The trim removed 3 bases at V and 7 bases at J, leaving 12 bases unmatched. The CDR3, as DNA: TGTGCCAGCAGCGCCACCGGGACTAGAGGGGGGGAGCAGTACTTC. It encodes CASSATGTRGGEQYF.

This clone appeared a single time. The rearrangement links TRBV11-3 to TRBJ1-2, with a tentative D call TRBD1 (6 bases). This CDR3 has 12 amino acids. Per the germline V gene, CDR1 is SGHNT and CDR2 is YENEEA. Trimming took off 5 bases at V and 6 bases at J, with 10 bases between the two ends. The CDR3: CASSKDRNGYTF. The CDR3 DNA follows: TGTGCCAGCAGCAAGGACAGAAATGGCTACACCTTC.

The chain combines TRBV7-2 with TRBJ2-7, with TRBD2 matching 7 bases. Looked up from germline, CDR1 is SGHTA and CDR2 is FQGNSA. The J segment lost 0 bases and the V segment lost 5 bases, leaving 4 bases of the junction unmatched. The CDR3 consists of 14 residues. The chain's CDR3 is CASSPAGTSYEQYF. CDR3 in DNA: TGTGCCAGCAGCCCAGCGGGGACCTCCTACGAGCAGTACTTC.

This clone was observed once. CDR3 nucleotide sequence: TGTGCCAGCAGTTTAGGTAGCGGGAAAACCGGGGAGCTGTTTTTT. It codes for CASSLGSGKTGELFF. The gene calls are TRBV27 and TRBJ2-2; TRBD2 matches at 8 bases. After removal of 2 bases from V and 5 bases from J, the junction contained 4 bases not matched to a gene. Looked up from germline, CDR1 is MNHEY and CDR2 is SMNVEV (reference sequence). This CDR3 is built from 15 residues.

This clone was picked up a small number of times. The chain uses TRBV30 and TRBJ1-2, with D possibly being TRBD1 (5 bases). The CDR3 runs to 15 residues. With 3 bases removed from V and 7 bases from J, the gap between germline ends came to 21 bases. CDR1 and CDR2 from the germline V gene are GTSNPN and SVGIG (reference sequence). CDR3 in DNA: TGTGCCTGGAGCCGACTCAACTGGGGAGGGGCTGGCTACACCTTC. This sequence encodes CAWSRLNWGGAGYTF.

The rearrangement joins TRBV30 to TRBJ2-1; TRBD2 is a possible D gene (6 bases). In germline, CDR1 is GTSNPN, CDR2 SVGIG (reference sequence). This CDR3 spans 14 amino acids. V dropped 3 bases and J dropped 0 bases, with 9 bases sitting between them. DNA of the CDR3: TGTGCCTGGAGCACGGGACTCTCCTACAATGAGCAGTTCTTC. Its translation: CAWSTGLSYNEQFF.

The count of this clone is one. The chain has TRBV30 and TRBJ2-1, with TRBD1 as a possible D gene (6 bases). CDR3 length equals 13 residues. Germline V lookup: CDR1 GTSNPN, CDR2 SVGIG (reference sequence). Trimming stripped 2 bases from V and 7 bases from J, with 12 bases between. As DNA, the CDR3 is TGTGCCTGGAGTAAGGGGGAGTTTAATGAGCAGTTCTTC. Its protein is CAWSKGEFNEQFF.

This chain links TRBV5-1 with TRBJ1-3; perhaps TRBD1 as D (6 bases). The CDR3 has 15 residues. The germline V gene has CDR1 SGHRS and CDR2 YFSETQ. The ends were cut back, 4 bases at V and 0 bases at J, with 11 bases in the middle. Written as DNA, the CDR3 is TGCGCCAGCAGCCCACAGGGCCTCTCTGGAAACACCATATATTTT. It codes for CASSPQGLSGNTIYF.

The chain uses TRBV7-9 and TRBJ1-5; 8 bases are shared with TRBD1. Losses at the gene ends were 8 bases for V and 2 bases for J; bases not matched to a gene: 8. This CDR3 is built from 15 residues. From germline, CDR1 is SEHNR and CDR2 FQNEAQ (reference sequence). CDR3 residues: CASLHRDRRNQPQHF. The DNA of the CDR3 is TGTGCCAGCCTACACCGGGACAGGCGCAATCAGCCCCAGCATTTT.

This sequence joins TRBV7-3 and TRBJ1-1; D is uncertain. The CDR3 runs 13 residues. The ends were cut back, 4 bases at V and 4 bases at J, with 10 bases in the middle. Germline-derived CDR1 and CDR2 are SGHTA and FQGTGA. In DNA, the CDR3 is TGTGCCAGCAGCTCTACAAGAGGCACTGAAGCTTTCTTT. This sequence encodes CASSSTRGTEAFF.

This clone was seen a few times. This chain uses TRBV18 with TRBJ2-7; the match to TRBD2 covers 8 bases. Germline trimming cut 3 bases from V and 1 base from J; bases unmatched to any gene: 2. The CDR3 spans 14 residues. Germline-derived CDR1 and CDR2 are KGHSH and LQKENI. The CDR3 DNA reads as TGTGCCAGCTCACCGAAGCGGGGGTCCTACGAGCAGTACTTC. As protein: CASSPKRGSYEQYF.

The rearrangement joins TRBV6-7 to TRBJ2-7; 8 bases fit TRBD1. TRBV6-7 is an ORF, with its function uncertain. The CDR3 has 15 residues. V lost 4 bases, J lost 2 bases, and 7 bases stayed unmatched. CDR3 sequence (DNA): TGTGCCAGCAGTTGCCTAGGACAGGGACCCTACGAGCAGTACTTC. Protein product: CASSCLGQGPYEQYF.

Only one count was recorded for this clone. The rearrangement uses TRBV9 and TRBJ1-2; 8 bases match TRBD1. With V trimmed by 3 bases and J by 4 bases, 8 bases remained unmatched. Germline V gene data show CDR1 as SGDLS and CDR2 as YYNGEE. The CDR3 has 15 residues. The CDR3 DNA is TGTGCCAGCAGCGCCCGGACAGGGAACCCCTATGGCTACACCTTC. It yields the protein CASSARTGNPYGYTF.

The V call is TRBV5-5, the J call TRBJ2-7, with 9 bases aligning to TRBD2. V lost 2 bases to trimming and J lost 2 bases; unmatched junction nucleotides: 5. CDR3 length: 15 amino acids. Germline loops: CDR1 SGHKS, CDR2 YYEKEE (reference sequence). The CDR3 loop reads CASSLEASGTYEQYF. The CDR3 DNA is TGTGCCAGCAGCTTAGAAGCTAGCGGGACCTACGAGCAGTACTTC.

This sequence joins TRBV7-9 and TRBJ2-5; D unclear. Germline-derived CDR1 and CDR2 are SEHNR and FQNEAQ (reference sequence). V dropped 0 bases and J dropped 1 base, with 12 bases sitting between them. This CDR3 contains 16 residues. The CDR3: CASSLAVLLGQETQYF. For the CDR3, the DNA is TGTGCCAGCAGCTTAGCGGTTCTTCTAGGCCAAGAGACCCAGTACTTC.

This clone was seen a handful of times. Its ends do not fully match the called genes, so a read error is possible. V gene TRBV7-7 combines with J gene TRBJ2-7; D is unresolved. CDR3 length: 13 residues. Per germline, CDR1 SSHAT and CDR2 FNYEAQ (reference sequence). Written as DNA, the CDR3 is TGTGCTAGCAGCCGGACGATCCAAAGCGAGCAGTACTTC. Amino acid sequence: CASSRTIQSEQYF.

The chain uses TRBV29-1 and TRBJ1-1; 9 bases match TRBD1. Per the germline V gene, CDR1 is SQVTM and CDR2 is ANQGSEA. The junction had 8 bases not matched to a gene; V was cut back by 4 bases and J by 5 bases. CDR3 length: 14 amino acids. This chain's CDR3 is CSVGPTGGGTEAFF. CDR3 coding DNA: TGCAGCGTTGGCCCAACAGGGGGCGGAACTGAAGCTTTCTTT.